What follows describes a single T cell receptor (beta chain). The data derive from a study of blood T cell repertoires in COVID-19. Study-level background: Some COVID-19 samples were acute and others convalescent; all came from the United States, Italy and Spain. The analysed material was cDNA or gDNA that came from T cells, B-cell-depleted T cells, or PBMCs.

The CDR3 spans 12 residues. The germline gives CDR1 MNHEY, CDR2 SVGAGI. Trimming left V 6 bases short and J 7 bases short, with 12 bases between. Study processing details: Quantification of nucleated cells was approximated via reference gene primer amplification. Assay used: immunoSEQ multiplex PCR; TCRdb lists only in-frame clones, some missing. The V and J calls and clone size were taken over from that table, and D and trimming were inferred from the DNA. The table records 70,000 or so clones, 75% to 85% of them present only once. Material for sequencing was peripheral blood. The chain joins TRBV6-5 to TRBJ1-1; weak D call: TRBD1 (5 bases). The TCR comes from a human donor in a cohort sampled during active COVID-19. The CDR3 DNA sequence: TGTGCCAGCAGCATAACAGGACGTGAAGCTTTCTTT. Its translation: CASSITGREAFF.